The 10 T cell receptor beta chains reported below all come from one sample, sequenced in a study of PD-1 blockade in classical Hodgkin lymphoma. Assay used: immunoSEQ multiplex PCR; TCRdb lists only in-frame clones, some missing. The data contain tens of thousands of clones, approximately 82% of them singletons. Exposure to brentuximab vedotin varied, and each patient had relapsed following autologous stem cell transplantation. The input for sequencing was peripheral blood mononuclear cells (PBMCs), taken before the second cycle of nivolumab. These receptor sequences come from a human donor with classical Hodgkin lymphoma.

The genes are TRBV7-6 and TRBJ2-3, with D perhaps matching TRBD1 (6 bases). V was trimmed by 5 bases and J by 6 bases, leaving 12 bases between them. Per germline, CDR1 SGHVS and CDR2 FNYEAQ. The CDR3 is 13 residues long. This CDR3 is CASSGTGLDTQYF. CDR3 nucleotides: TGTGCCAGCAGCGGTACAGGGTTGGATACGCAGTATTTT.

This rearrangement joins TRBV11-1 to TRBJ1-2; the match to TRBD1 covers 8 bases. CDR1 and CDR2 (germline): SGHAT, FQDESV (reference sequence). V gave up 3 bases and J gave up 0 bases; unmatched junction bases: 12. This CDR3 has 18 amino acids. CDR3 sequence reads: CASSLSSYRGKPNYGYTF. The CDR3 DNA follows: TGTGCCAGCAGCTTGAGCTCCTACAGGGGGAAGCCTAACTATGGCTACACCTTC.

The rearrangement links TRBV2 to TRBJ2-1; 12 nucleotides align to TRBD2. Per the germline V gene, CDR1 is SNHLY and CDR2 is FYNNEI. Unmatched junction bases numbered 2, after V lost 4 bases and J lost 4 bases. CDR3 length: 15 amino acids. The CDR3 region is CASSGLAGEYNEQFF. The CDR3 region has the DNA TGTGCCAGCAGTGGACTAGCGGGGGAATACAATGAGCAGTTCTTC.

The chain uses TRBV19 and TRBJ1-6; D remains ambiguous. The CDR3 is made up of 12 amino acids. Germline loops: CDR1 LNHDA, CDR2 SQIVND (reference sequence). The V gene lost 3 bases and the J gene lost 11 bases, with 8 bases spanning the gap. In DNA form, the CDR3 reads TGTGCCAGTAGTATCTTTTCTGCACCCCTCCACTTT. Protein: CASSIFSAPLHF. Filled out from reference TRBV19 and TRBJ1-6, the complete variable domain reads DGGITQSPKYLFRKEGQNVTLSCEQNLNHDAMYWYRQDPGQGLRLIYYSQIVNDFQKGDIAEGYSVSREKKESFPLTVTSAQKNPTAFYLCASSIFSAPLHFGNGTRLTVT.

V and J are TRBV5-1 and TRBJ1-1; D possibly corresponds to TRBD1 (5 bases). CDR1 is SGHRS and CDR2 is YFSETQ in the germline V gene. V lost 0 bases and J lost 3, with 18 bases in between. This CDR3 spans 17 amino acids. In DNA form, the CDR3 reads TGCGCCAGCAGCTTGGCCCCCGGGGGACCGGGGGACACTGAAGCTTTCTTT. Its translation: CASSLAPGGPGDTEAFF.

V gene TRBV19 combines with J gene TRBJ2-5; 9 bases align to TRBD1. Germline values: CDR1 LNHDA, CDR2 SQIVND (reference sequence). The ends lost 9 bases at V and 3 bases at J; junction bases unmatched: 8. The CDR3 loop spans 14 amino acids. The CDR3 nucleotides are TGTGCCAGCCAACCCGGGACAGGGAAAGAGACCCAGTACTTC. Its translation is CASQPGTGKETQYF.

The genes are TRBV2 and TRBJ2-2; no reliable D call. The CDR3 runs to 12 residues. Germline assignment: CDR1 SNHLY and CDR2 FYNNEI. V was trimmed by 2 bases and J by 7 bases, leaving 5 bases between them. The CDR3 is CASSEFVGELFF. DNA of the CDR3: TGTGCCAGCAGTGAATTTGTCGGGGAGCTGTTTTTT.

This rearrangement joins TRBV14 to TRBJ2-7; D ambiguous. Trimming removed 3 bases from V and 1 base from J, with 7 bases in between. Looked up from germline, CDR1 is SGHDN and CDR2 is FVKESK. The CDR3 is 13 amino acids. The DNA of the CDR3 is TGTGCCAGCAGCCATCCCGGATCCTACGAGCAGTACTTC. It codes for CASSHPGSYEQYF.

The chain has TRBV6-1 and TRBJ2-5; 11 positions agree with TRBD2. Germline V lookup: CDR1 MNHNS, CDR2 SASEGT. The CDR3 extends over 15 amino acids. V trimming: 6 bases; J trimming: 5 bases; junction bases outside the gene matches: 8. DNA for the CDR3: TGTGCCAGCAGAACCATAGCGGGGGGGCGTGAGACCCAGTACTTC. It translates to CASRTIAGGRETQYF.

This clone has only one observation. The chain recombines TRBV6-6 with TRBJ2-5; unclear D gene. The CDR3 runs 11 residues. Germline V gene sequence: CDR1 MNHNY, CDR2 SVGAGI (reference sequence). V lost 5 bases to trimming and J lost 2 bases, with 3 bases between them. The chain's CDR3 is CASSRQETQYF. The CDR3 DNA is TGTGCCAGCAGTAGACAAGAGACCCAGTACTTC.